This T cell receptor beta chain was sequenced in a study of CD8 T cells in Susac syndrome. This CDR3 has 15 amino acids. J was trimmed by 8 bases and V by 5 bases; bases with no gene match: 14. Germline V gives CDR1 MNHEY, CDR2 SMNVEV (reference sequence). Sequencing of TCR beta, carried out with a high-throughput approach, was applied to CD8+ and CD4+ T cells from the blood. Negative isolation yielded the CD8+ and CD4+ T cells, while FACS enriched the TEMRA cells. Reverse transcription of roughly 0.5 to 1 ug RNA used random hexamers. Amplification of TCR beta CDR3 across 54 Vbeta and 13 Jbeta was performed with immunoSEQ multiplex PCR. TCRdb ran MiXCR on the immunoSEQ multiplex PCR reads and lists one entry per CDR3 protein. The table has roughly 200,000 distinct CDR3 sequences, over 85% seen once.

Sequencing used CD4+ T cells from PBMCs. The chain combines TRBV27 with TRBJ1-2, with 7 bases fitting TRBD1. The TCR originated in a human donor in good health. DNA of the CDR3: TGTGCCAGCAGTCCATACCGAGACAGGGAAATGGGCTACACCTTC. Residues: CASSPYRDREMGYTF.